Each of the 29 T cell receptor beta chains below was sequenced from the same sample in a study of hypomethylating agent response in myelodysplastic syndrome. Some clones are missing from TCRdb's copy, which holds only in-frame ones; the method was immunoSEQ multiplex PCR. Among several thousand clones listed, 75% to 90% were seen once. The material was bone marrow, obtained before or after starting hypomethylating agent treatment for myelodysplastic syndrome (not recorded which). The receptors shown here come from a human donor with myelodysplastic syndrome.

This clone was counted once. CDR3 sequence: CATQGRGGPFYGYTF. As DNA, the CDR3 is TGTGCCACCCAAGGGAGGGGGGGCCCCTTCTATGGCTACACCTTC. The V gene is TRBV2, the J gene TRBJ1-2; the D gene is possibly TRBD1 (6 bases). This CDR3 is 15 amino acids long. Germline V gives CDR1 SNHLY, CDR2 FYNNEI. Trimming pared 10 bases from V and 4 bases from J, leaving 22 bases between.

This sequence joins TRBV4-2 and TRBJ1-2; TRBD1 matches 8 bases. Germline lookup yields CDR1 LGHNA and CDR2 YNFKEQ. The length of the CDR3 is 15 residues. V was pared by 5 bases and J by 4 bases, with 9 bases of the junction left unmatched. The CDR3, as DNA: TGTGCCAGCAGCACCCTGCAGGGGGCACCCTATGGCTACACCTTC. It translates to CASSTLQGAPYGYTF.

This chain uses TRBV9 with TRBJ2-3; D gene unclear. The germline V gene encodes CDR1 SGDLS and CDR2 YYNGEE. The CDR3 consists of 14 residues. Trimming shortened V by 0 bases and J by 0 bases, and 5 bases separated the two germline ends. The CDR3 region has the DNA TGTGCCAGCAGCGTAGAGACTAGCACAGATACGCAGTATTTT. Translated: CASSVETSTDTQYF.

The DNA for the CDR3 is TGTGCCAGCAGCGAAAGGAAGTCTGGGGCCAACGTCCTGACTTTC. Translating it yields CASSERKSGANVLTF. The rearrangement uses TRBV13 and TRBJ2-6; no clear D. CDR3 length equals 15 residues. Trimming took off 5 bases at V and 1 base at J, with 9 bases between the two ends. Per germline, CDR1 PRHDT and CDR2 FYEKMQ (reference sequence).

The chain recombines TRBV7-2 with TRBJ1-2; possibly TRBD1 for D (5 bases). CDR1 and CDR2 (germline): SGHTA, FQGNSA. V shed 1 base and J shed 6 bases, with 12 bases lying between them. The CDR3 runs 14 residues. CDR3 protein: CASSLVGGIDGYTF. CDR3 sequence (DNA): TGTGCCAGCAGCTTAGTTGGGGGGATTGATGGCTACACCTTC.

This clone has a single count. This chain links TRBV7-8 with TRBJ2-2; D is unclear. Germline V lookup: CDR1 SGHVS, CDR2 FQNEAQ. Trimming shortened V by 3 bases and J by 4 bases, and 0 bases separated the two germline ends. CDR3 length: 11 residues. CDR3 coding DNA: TGTGCCAGCAGCTTCACCGGGGAGCTGTTTTTT. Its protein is CASSFTGELFF.

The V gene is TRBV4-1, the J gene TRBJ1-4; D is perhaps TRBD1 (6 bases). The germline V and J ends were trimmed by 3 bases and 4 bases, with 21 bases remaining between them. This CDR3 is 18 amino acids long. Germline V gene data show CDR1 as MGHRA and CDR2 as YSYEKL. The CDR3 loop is CASSQDTGGVGRNEKLFF. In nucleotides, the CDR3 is TGCGCCAGCAGCCAGGATACCGGGGGCGTTGGGCGTAATGAAAAACTGTTTTTT.

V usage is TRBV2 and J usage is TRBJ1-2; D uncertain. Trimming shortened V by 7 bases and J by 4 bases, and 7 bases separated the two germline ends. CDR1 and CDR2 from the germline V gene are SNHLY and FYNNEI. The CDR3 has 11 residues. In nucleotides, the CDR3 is TGTGCCAGCACTCTCTCCTATGGCTACACCTTC. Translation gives CASTLSYGYTF. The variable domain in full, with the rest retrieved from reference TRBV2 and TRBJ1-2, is EPEVTQTPSHQVTQMGQEVILRCVPISNHLYFYWYRQILGQKVEFLVSFYNNEISEKSEIFDDQFSVERPDGSNFTLKIRSTKLEDSAMYFCASTLSYGYTFGSGTRLTVV.

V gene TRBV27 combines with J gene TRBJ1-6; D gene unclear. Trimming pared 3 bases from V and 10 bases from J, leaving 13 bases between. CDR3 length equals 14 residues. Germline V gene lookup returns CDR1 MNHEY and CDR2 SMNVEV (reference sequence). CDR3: CASSFGNGGSPLHF. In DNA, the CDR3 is TGTGCCAGCAGTTTTGGGAACGGCGGGTCACCCCTCCACTTT.

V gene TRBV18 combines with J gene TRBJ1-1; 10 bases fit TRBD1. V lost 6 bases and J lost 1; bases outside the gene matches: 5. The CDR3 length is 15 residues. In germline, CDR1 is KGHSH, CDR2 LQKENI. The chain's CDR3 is CASSGTGDPNTEAFF. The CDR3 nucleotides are TGTGCCAGCTCGGGGACAGGGGATCCGAACACTGAAGCTTTCTTT.

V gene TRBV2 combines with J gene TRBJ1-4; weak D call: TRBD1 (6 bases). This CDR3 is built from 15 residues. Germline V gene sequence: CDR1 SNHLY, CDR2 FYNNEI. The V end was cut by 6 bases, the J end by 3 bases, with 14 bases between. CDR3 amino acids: CASSLQGPPNEKLFF. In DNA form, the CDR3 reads TGTGCCAGCAGCCTTCAGGGGCCACCTAATGAAAAACTGTTTTTT.

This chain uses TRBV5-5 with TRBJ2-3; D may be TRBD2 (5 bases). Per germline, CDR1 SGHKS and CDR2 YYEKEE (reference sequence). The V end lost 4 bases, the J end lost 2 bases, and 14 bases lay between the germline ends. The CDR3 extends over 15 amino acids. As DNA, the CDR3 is TGTGCCAGCAGCCGGGGTCCTGGAGACACAGATACGCAGTATTTT. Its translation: CASSRGPGDTDTQYF.

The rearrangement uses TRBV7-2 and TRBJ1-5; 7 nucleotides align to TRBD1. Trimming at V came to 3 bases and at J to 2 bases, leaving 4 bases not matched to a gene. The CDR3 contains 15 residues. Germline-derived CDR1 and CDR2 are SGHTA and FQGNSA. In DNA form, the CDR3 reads TGTGCCAGCAGCTTGCAAACAGGGGGCAATCAGCCCCAGCATTTT. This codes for CASSLQTGGNQPQHF.

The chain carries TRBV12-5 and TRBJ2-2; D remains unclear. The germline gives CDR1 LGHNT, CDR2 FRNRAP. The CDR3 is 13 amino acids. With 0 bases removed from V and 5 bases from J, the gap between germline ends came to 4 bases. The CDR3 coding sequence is TGTGCTAGTGGTTTGGTATTAACCGGGGAGCTGTTTTTT. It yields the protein CASGLVLTGELFF.

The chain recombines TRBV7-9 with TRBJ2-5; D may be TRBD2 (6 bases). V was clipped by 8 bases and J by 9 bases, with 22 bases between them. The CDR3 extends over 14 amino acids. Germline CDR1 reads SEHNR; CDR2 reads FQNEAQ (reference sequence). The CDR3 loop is CASAHWGEGESQYF. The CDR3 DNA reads TGTGCCAGCGCCCACTGGGGGGAAGGGGAGTCCCAGTACTTC.

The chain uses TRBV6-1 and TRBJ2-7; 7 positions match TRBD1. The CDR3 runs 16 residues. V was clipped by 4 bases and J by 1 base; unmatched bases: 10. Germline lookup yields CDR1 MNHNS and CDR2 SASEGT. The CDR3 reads CASSGSEGAISYEQYV. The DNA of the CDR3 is TGTGCCAGCAGTGGATCTGAGGGGGCAATTTCCTACGAGCAGTACGTC.

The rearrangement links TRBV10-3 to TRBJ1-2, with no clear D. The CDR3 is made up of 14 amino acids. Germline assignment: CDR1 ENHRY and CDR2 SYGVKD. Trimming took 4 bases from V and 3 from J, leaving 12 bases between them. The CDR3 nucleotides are TGTGCCATCAGTGGGAAGGCGGCTTACTATGGCTACACCTTC. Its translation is CAISGKAAYYGYTF.

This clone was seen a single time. This CDR3 is CASTKGPGDTQYF. CDR3 bases: TGCGCCAGCACCAAGGGGCCGGGGGATACGCAGTATTTT. V and J are TRBV10-1 and TRBJ2-3; D possibly uses TRBD1 or TRBD2 (5 bases each). The V gene's germline CDR1 is WNHNN and CDR2 SYGVQD (reference sequence). The V end was cut by 7 bases, the J end by 6 bases, with 14 bases between. The CDR3 runs to 13 residues.

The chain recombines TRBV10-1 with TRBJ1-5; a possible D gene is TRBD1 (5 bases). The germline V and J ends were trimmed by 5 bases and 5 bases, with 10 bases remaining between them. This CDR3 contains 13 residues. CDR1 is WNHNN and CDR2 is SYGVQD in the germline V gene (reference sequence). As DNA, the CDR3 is TGCGCCAGCAGTTCGAGAGGGGATCAGCCCCAGCATTTT. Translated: CASSSRGDQPQHF.

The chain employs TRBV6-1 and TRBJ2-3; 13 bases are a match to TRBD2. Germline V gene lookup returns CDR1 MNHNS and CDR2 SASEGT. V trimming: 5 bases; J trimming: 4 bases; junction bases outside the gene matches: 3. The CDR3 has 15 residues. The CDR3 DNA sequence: TGTGCCAGCAGTATGGGACTAGCGGGACCAGATACGCAGTATTTT. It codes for CASSMGLAGPDTQYF.

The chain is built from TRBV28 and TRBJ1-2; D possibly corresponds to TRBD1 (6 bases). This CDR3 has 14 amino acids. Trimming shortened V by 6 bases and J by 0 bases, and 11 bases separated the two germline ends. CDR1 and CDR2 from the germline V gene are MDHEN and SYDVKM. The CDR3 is CASRRGVANYGYTF. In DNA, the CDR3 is TGTGCCAGCAGAAGGGGGGTGGCTAACTATGGCTACACCTTC.

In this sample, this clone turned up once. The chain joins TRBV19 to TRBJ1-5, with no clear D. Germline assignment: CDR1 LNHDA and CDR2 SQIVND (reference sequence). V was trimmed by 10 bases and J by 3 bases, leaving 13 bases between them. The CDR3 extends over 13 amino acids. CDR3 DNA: TGTGCCATTTCCCCAGGTTTCAATCAGCCCCAGCATTTT. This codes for CAISPGFNQPQHF.

The CDR3 loop is CASSGTGLVGEKLFF. The CDR3 DNA sequence: TGCGCCAGTAGCGGGACAGGGTTAGTCGGTGAAAAACTGTTTTTT. The rearrangement uses TRBV5-1 and TRBJ1-4; 9 positions agree with TRBD1. The CDR3 is 15 amino acids. Germline CDR1 reads SGHRS; CDR2 reads YFSETQ. V shed 8 bases, J shed 7 bases, and the junction held 12 bases outside the gene matches.

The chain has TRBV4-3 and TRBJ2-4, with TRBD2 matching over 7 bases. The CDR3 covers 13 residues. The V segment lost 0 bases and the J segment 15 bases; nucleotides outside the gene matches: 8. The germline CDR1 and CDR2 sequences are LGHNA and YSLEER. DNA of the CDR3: TGCGCCAGCAGCCAAGATCCCGGGACTAAACCGTACTTC. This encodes CASSQDPGTKPYF.

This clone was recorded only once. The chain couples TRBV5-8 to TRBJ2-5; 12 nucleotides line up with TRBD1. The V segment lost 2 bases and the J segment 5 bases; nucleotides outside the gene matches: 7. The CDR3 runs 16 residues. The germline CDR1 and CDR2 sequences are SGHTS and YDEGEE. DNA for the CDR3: TGTGCCAGCAGCTTATACGGGACAGGGGGCGAGGAGACCCAGTACTTC. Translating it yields CASSLYGTGGEETQYF.

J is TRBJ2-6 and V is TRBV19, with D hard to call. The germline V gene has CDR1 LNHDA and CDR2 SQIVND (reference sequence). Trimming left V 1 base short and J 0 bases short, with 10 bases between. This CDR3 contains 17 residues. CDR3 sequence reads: CASSIGLTASGANVLTF. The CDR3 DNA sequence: TGTGCCAGTAGTATAGGACTTACCGCCTCTGGGGCCAACGTCCTGACTTTC.

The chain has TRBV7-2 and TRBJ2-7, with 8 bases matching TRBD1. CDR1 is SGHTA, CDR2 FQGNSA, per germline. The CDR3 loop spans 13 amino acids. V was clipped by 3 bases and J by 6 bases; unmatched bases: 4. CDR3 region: CASSFRTGGEQYF. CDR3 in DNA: TGTGCCAGCAGCTTCCGCACAGGGGGCGAGCAGTACTTC.

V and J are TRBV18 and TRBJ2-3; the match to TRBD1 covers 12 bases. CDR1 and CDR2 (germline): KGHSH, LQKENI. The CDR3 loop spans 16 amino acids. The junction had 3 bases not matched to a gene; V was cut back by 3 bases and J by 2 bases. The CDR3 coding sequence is TGTGCCAGCTCACCCGGGGGACAGGGGGCCACAGATACGCAGTATTTT. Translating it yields CASSPGGQGATDTQYF. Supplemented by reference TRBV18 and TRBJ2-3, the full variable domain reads NAGVMQNPRHLVRRRGQEARLRCSPMKGHSHVYWYRQLPEEGLKFMVYLQKENIIDESGMPKERFSAEFPKEGPSILRIQQVVRGDSAAYFCASSPGGQGATDTQYFGPGTRLTVL.

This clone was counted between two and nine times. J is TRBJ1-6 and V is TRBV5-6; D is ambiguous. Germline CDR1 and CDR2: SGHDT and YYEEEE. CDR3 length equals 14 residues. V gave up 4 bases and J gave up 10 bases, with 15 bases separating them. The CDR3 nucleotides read TGTGCCAGCAGCCCGAGGGTGGTAGGGTCACCCCTCCACTTT. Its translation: CASSPRVVGSPLHF.